The 27 T cell receptor beta chains below were found in one sample sequenced in a study of T cell responses to AZD1222 COVID-19 vaccine. Method: immunoSEQ multiplex PCR; TCRdb's copy keeps in-frame clones and lacks some. The table records about 150,000 clones, around 93% of them present only once. Sample: peripheral blood, taken 28 days after the second AZD1222 dose. Every receptor here comes from an adult who received the AZD1222 COVID-19 vaccine.

The chain carries TRBV19 and TRBJ2-1; 7 positions agree with TRBD1. The ends lost 6 bases at V and 3 bases at J; junction bases unmatched: 8. Germline V gene lookup returns CDR1 LNHDA and CDR2 SQIVND (reference sequence). The CDR3 covers 15 residues. The CDR3 nucleotides read TGTGCCAGTAGCAGCGACAGGGATGTCTACAATGAGCAGTTCTTC. Amino acid sequence: CASSSDRDVYNEQFF.

This clone has only one observation. The chain recombines TRBV6-5 with TRBJ2-7; 8 bases align to TRBD2. CDR3 size: 13 residues. CDR1 and CDR2 (germline): MNHEY, SVGAGI. V lost 4 bases, J lost 9 bases, and 8 bases stayed unmatched. The CDR3 DNA is TGTGCCAGCAGTTCCGGGACTAGTAAGGTGCAGTACTTC. Its translation: CASSSGTSKVQYF.

The rearrangement joins TRBV7-7 to TRBJ2-7; D remains unclear. This CDR3 region has 14 residues. In germline, CDR1 is SSHAT, CDR2 FNYEAQ (reference sequence). Trimming pared 1 base from V and 2 bases from J, leaving 9 bases between. The DNA of the CDR3 is TGTGCCAGCAGCTTAGTCGTCAGAACCTACGAGCAGTACTTC. It codes for CASSLVVRTYEQYF.

The J gene is TRBJ2-7, the V gene TRBV27, with 7 bases that match TRBD2. Germline CDR1 MNHEY, CDR2 SMNVEV (reference sequence). The CDR3 loop spans 16 amino acids. V shed 3 bases and J 6 bases; nucleotides not matched to a gene: 14. CDR3 amino acids: CASSFPRGRGGFEQYF. The CDR3 DNA reads as TGTGCCAGCAGTTTCCCCCGAGGGAGGGGTGGATTCGAGCAGTACTTC.

This clone was recorded only once. This chain uses TRBV6-2 or TRBV6-3 with TRBJ1-5, with D perhaps TRBD1 (6 bases). The CDR3 spans 16 residues. V was trimmed by 6 bases and J by 3 bases, leaving 18 bases between them. Germline loops: CDR1 MNHEY, CDR2 SVGEGT. CDR3 loop: CASSLPQGFLNQPQHF. The CDR3, as DNA: TGTGCCAGCAGCTTACCACAGGGCTTCCTCAATCAGCCCCAGCATTTT.

The chain joins TRBV9 to TRBJ2-7; 10 nucleotides line up with TRBD2. The V and J ends lost 4 bases and 1 base, in that order; junction bases with no gene match: 2. The CDR3 contains 14 residues. Germline CDR1 is SGDLS and CDR2 is YYNGEE. The CDR3: CASSPSGGSYEQYF. The CDR3 nucleotides are TGTGCCAGCAGCCCTAGCGGGGGATCCTACGAGCAGTACTTC.

The V and J genes are TRBV5-6 and TRBJ2-7; 9 bases map to TRBD1. Germline V CDR1 and CDR2: SGHDT, YYEEEE. With V trimmed by 2 bases and J by 2 bases, 5 bases remained unmatched. This CDR3 comprises 15 residues. The CDR3 DNA is TGTGCCAGCAGCTTTGGGACAGGGTTTACCTACGAGCAGTACTTC. Protein product: CASSFGTGFTYEQYF.

This clone occurred once. J is TRBJ1-2 and V is TRBV12-3 or TRBV12-4; no reliable D call. V lost 3 bases to trimming and J lost 3 bases, with 5 bases between them. CDR3 length equals 12 residues. The CDR3 sequence is CASSLADYGYTF. CDR3 in DNA: TGTGCCAGCAGTTTGGCTGACTATGGCTACACCTTC.

The chain is built from TRBV7-7 and TRBJ2-2; no definite D call. Germline V gives CDR1 SSHAT, CDR2 FNYEAQ (reference sequence). Trimming took 4 bases from V and 6 from J, leaving 15 bases between them. There are 15 residues in the CDR3. CDR3: CASSSSPQPAGELFF. DNA of the CDR3: TGTGCCAGCAGCTCTAGTCCGCAGCCCGCCGGGGAGCTGTTTTTT.

This clone came up a few times. V is TRBV4-1 and J is TRBJ2-4, with no clear D. The ends were cut back, 7 bases at V and 8 bases at J, with 18 bases in the middle. Germline V gives CDR1 MGHRA, CDR2 YSYEKL. This CDR3 contains 14 residues. The CDR3 is CASKDLAREDIQYF. The CDR3 DNA reads TGCGCCAGCAAGGACCTGGCGAGAGAGGACATTCAGTACTTC.

The CDR3 is CASSPRRQAGGNTEAFF. DNA of the CDR3: TGTGCCAGCAGCCCCAGGAGGCAGGCCGGGGGAAACACTGAAGCTTTCTTT. The chain employs TRBV2 and TRBJ1-1, with D possibly matching TRBD1 (5 bases). The germline CDR1 and CDR2 sequences are SNHLY and FYNNEI. Trimming shortened V by 6 bases and J by 2 bases, and 22 bases separated the two germline ends. This CDR3 comprises 17 residues.

The V and J genes are TRBV2 and TRBJ2-2, with a possible D match to TRBD1 (6 bases). The ends were cut back, 7 bases at V and 0 bases at J, with 9 bases in the middle. Per the germline V gene, CDR1 is SNHLY and CDR2 is FYNNEI. CDR3 length equals 14 residues. For the CDR3, the DNA is TGTGCCAGCACGAGGGGGACGAACACCGGGGAGCTGTTTTTT. This gives the protein CASTRGTNTGELFF.

This chain joins TRBV9 and TRBJ1-4, with D perhaps TRBD1 (5 bases). Germline V gene sequence: CDR1 SGDLS, CDR2 YYNGEE. Trimming removed 2 bases from V and 4 bases from J, with 9 bases in between. This CDR3 has 14 amino acids. The CDR3 region is CASSVSGRNEKLFF. As DNA, the CDR3 is TGTGCCAGCAGCGTCTCAGGGCGTAATGAAAAACTGTTTTTT.

As to this clone: One junction end disagrees with the germline gene, perhaps due to a read error. The V gene is TRBV12-5, the J gene TRBJ1-4; TRBD1 is a possible D gene (6 bases). Germline V gives CDR1 LGHNT, CDR2 FRNRAP. The CDR3 runs to 16 residues. The CDR3 nucleotides read TGTACTAGTGGTTTGGTCCGGCAGGGGATTAATGAAAAACTGTTTTTT. Translated: CTSGLVRQGINEKLFF.

This chain connects TRBV7-8 to TRBJ2-5, with 7 nucleotides matching TRBD2. Germline CDR1 is SGHVS and CDR2 is FQNEAQ. The CDR3 has 14 residues. V was pared by 4 bases and J by 4 bases, with 6 bases of the junction left unmatched. The CDR3 DNA follows: TGTGCCAGCAGCTCAAACCCGGGGGGAGAGACCCAGTACTTC. It codes for CASSSNPGGETQYF.

Note on this clone: At one end the junction does not follow the germline gene, possibly because of a read error. Written as DNA, the CDR3 is TGTGCCACCAGTGCCAGGGCTACGAATGCAAAACTGTTTTTT. The encoded protein is CATSARATNAKLFF. This chain uses TRBV24-1 with TRBJ1-4; tentatively, D is TRBD1 (5 bases). The length of the CDR3 is 14 residues. CDR1 is KGHDR, CDR2 SFDVKD, per germline.

This chain connects TRBV28 to TRBJ1-2; tentatively, D is TRBD1 (5 bases). The length of the CDR3 is 12 residues. V was clipped by 4 bases and J by 7 bases, with 10 bases between them. From germline, CDR1 is MDHEN and CDR2 SYDVKM. The CDR3 is CASSSTDTGYTF. Here the CDR3 DNA reads TGTGCCAGCAGTTCGACAGATACTGGCTACACCTTC.

The V gene is TRBV27, the J gene TRBJ2-3; maybe TRBD1 (5 bases). The CDR3 covers 14 residues. V was cut by 3 bases and J by 4 bases, with 11 bases left in between. Looked up from germline, CDR1 is MNHEY and CDR2 is SMNVEV (reference sequence). CDR3 DNA sequence: TGTGCCAGCAGTTTCGGACAAAGAGCAGATACGCAGTATTTT. Translating gives CASSFGQRADTQYF.

The chain carries TRBV3-1 (or the pseudogene TRBV3-2) and TRBJ2-7; weak D call: TRBD1 (7 bases). The V end was cut by 7 bases, the J end by 2 bases, with 24 bases between. From germline, CDR1 is LGHDT and CDR2 YNNKEL (reference sequence). This CDR3 is 17 amino acids long. The CDR3 DNA follows: TGTGCCAGCAACCCCTTCAAGGGCAGGGGGGTCGCCTACGAGCAGTACTTC. It encodes CASNPFKGRGVAYEQYF.

The chain recombines TRBV5-1 with TRBJ2-7; D is uncertain. V was shortened by 4 bases and J by 6 bases, with 20 bases between the two germline ends. Germline V gives CDR1 SGHRS, CDR2 YFSETQ. The CDR3 has 15 residues. The CDR3 reads CASSPPYAPSGEQYF. CDR3 DNA: TGCGCCAGCAGCCCCCCCTACGCCCCGTCGGGCGAGCAGTACTTC.

The chain recombines TRBV10-3 with TRBJ1-3, with no clear D. Germline CDR1 reads ENHRY; CDR2 reads SYGVKD. V shed 2 bases and J shed 5 bases, with 13 bases lying between them. The CDR3 runs 15 residues. CDR3 sequence (DNA): TGTGCCATCAGTGAGCCCGCACAAGGCCGAAACACCATATATTTT. Its translation is CAISEPAQGRNTIYF.

The chain combines TRBV7-3 with TRBJ1-6, with unresolved D. This CDR3 is 13 amino acids long. Germline CDR1 SGHTA, CDR2 FQGTGA. The V end lost 6 bases, the J end lost 3 bases, and 6 bases lay between the germline ends. CDR3 coding DNA: TGTGCCAGCAGGGATCTCTATAATTCACCCCTCCACTTT. This translates into CASRDLYNSPLHF.

The chain employs TRBV19 and TRBJ2-1; 7 nucleotides match TRBD2. Unmatched junction bases numbered 7, after V lost 4 bases and J lost 10 bases. Germline V gene sequence: CDR1 LNHDA, CDR2 SQIVND (reference sequence). This CDR3 has 13 amino acids. CDR3 bases: TGTGCCAGTAGTACGTTGGAAGCGGGGGAGCAGTTCTTC. Protein sequence: CASSTLEAGEQFF.

This clone was recorded only once. The chain employs TRBV2 and TRBJ1-2; no reliable D call. Germline assignment: CDR1 SNHLY and CDR2 FYNNEI. V lost 11 bases and J lost 4, with 20 bases in between. CDR3 size: 14 residues. CDR3 DNA: TGTGCCGGTACGACGGGAATGGCGTCCTATGGCTACACCTTC. Its protein is CAGTTGMASYGYTF. Full variable domain (rest looked up from reference TRBV2 and TRBJ1-2): EPEVTQTPSHQVTQMGQEVILRCVPISNHLYFYWYRQILGQKVEFLVSFYNNEISEKSEIFDDQFSVERPDGSNFTLKIRSTKLEDSAMYFCAGTTGMASYGYTFGSGTRLTVV.

The chain joins TRBV3-1 (or the pseudogene TRBV3-2) to TRBJ2-7, with TRBD2 identical over 9 bases. CDR3 length: 16 residues. The J segment lost 2 bases and the V segment lost 4 bases, leaving 9 bases of the junction unmatched. Looked up from germline, CDR1 is LGHDT and CDR2 is YNNKEL (reference sequence). The DNA of the CDR3 is TGTGCCAGCAGCCTTAATAGCGGGAGTGCGACCTACGAGCAGTACTTC. It translates to CASSLNSGSATYEQYF.

This chain's CDR3 is CASSTPTGDQETQYF. The CDR3 coding sequence is TGTGCCAGCAGCACTCCGACAGGGGACCAAGAGACCCAGTACTTC. The V call is TRBV9, the J call TRBJ2-5, with 8 bases identical to TRBD1. The length of the CDR3 is 15 residues. The ends lost 4 bases at V and 0 bases at J; junction bases unmatched: 5. Germline V gene data show CDR1 as SGDLS and CDR2 as YYNGEE.

The V call is TRBV7-3, the J call TRBJ1-2; D is possibly TRBD1 (6 bases). The CDR3 is 15 amino acids. V lost 5 bases to trimming and J lost 4 bases, with 17 bases between them. CDR1 and CDR2 (germline): SGHTA, FQGTGA. This CDR3 is CASSPRGPLVYGYTF. The DNA for the CDR3 is TGTGCCAGCAGCCCGCGGGGGCCCTTGGTCTATGGCTACACCTTC.